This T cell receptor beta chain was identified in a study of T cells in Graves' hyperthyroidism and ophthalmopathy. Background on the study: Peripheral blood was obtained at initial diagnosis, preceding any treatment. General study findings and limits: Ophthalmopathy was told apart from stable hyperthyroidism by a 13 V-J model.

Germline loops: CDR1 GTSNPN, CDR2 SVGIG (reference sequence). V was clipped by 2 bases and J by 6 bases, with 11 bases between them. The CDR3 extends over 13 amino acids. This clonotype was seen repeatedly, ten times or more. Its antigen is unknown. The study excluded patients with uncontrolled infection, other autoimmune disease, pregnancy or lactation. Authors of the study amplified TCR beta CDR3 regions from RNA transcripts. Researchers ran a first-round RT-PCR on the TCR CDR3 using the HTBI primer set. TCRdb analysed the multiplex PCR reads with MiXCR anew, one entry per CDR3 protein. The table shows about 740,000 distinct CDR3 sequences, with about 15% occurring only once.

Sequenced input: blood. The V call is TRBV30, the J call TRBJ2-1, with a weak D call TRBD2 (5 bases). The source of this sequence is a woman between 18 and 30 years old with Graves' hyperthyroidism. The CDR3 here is CAWSPSSFNEQFF. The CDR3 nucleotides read TGTGCCTGGAGTCCTAGCTCGTTCAATGAGCAGTTCTTC.